Included here is one TCR beta chain sequence, with context. The antigen is undetermined. CDR3 length: 15 amino acids. Germline V lookup: CDR1 SGHNT, CDR2 YENEEA. The ends lost 0 bases at V and 3 bases at J; junction bases unmatched: 1. The sample is drawn from a study of OX40 agonist ivuxolimab in advanced cancers. Study in general: Patients were treated with ivuxolimab, an agonistic anti-OX40 (CD134) antibody. Patients enrolled in dose escalation were diagnosed with hepatocellular carcinoma, melanoma, renal cell or head and neck cancer. Notes on the study in general: Expanded clones tended on average to be more numerous among CD8+ T cells than CD4+.

Method: immunoSEQ multiplex PCR; TCRdb's copy keeps in-frame clones and lacks some. Among tens of thousands of clones listed, 83% were seen once. This receptor was obtained from an adult with an advanced solid tumor such as melanoma, head and neck, liver or kidney cancer. The sequenced sample was CD4+ or CD8+ T cells sorted from blood, obtained in a trial of the OX40 agonist ivuxolimab. The chain links TRBV11-3 to TRBJ2-3, with TRBD2 matching over 9 bases. The CDR3 DNA reads TGTGCCAGCAGCTTAGAAAGCGGGGGGACAGATACGCAGTATTTT. Amino acid sequence: CASSLESGGTDTQYF.